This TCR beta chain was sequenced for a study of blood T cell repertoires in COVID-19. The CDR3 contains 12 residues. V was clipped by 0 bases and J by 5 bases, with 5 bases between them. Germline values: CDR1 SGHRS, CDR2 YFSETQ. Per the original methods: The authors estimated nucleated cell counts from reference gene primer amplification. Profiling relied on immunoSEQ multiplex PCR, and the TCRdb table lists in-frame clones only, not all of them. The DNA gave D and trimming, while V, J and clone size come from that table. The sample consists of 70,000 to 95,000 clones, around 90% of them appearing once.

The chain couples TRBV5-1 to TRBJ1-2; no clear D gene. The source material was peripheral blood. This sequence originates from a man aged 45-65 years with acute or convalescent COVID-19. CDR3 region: CASSLAGYGYTF. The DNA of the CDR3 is TGCGCCAGCAGCTTGGCGGGGTATGGCTACACCTTC.